In this sample, the clone carrying this T cell receptor (beta chain) turned up a few times. The sample holds other DNA sequences that translate to the same CDR3. This entry is derived from a study of OX40 agonist ivuxolimab in advanced cancers. Clones were sequenced by immunoSEQ multiplex PCR, and TCRdb holds only the in-frame ones, with some missing. The sample shows approximately 84,000 clones, 75% to 90% of them seen only once. This CDR3 comprises 15 residues. CDR1 and CDR2 (germline): MGHRA, YSYEKL. Trimming stripped 3 bases from V and 1 base from J, with 10 bases between. The sequencing used CD4+ or CD8+ T cells sorted from blood, collected in a trial of the OX40 agonist ivuxolimab. The source is an adult with an advanced solid tumor such as melanoma, head and neck, liver or kidney cancer. This rearrangement joins TRBV4-1 to TRBJ1-5, with D uncertain. DNA for the CDR3: TGCGCCAGCAGCCAGGACTGGGTGAGCAATCAGCCCCAGCATTTT. This codes for CASSQDWVSNQPQHF.